The clone carrying this TCR beta chain was seen just once. The data were obtained in a study of blood T cell repertoires in COVID-19. For the study at large: COVID-19 samples collected from the United States, Italy and Spain covered acute and convalescent phases.

The study assigned cohorts using participant-reported clinical history. The CDR3 is 13 amino acids. V lost 5 bases, J lost 4 bases, and 0 bases stayed unmatched. Germline V lookup: CDR1 SGHDN, CDR2 FVKESK. Measured with immunoSEQ multiplex PCR; TCRdb has only the in-frame clones, and not every one. The table lists a few hundred thousand clones, 70% to 90% of them singletons, with 4.3% in the top ten. The chain has TRBV14 and TRBJ2-5, with 11 nucleotides matching TRBD1. This TCR came from a woman in her 30s who had recovered from COVID-19. The sample consisted of PBMCs or T cells enriched from blood (not recorded which). CDR3 in DNA: TGTGCCAGCAGCGGGACAGGGGGAGAGACCCAGTACTTC. Translation: CASSGTGGETQYF.